This T cell receptor beta chain was captured in a study of cytomegalovirus exposure and HLA in healthy donors. The table came from immunoSEQ multiplex PCR; TCRdb's copy has only in-frame clones and leaves some out. This sample has about 240,000 clones; around 87% occur once, and the top ten carry less than 3%. CDR3 length: 13 amino acids. Germline V CDR1 and CDR2: SNHLY, FYNNEI. V lost 5 bases, J lost 7 bases, and 12 bases lay in between. This clone occurred a few times. This TCR was recovered from a man younger than 35 in good health and CMV-seronegative. The V and J genes are TRBV2 and TRBJ1-5; D uncertain. The sequenced material came from PBMCs. The CDR3 is CASSLEGDQPQHF. CDR3 DNA sequence: TGTGCCAGCAGTTTGGAGGGTGACCAGCCCCAGCATTTT.